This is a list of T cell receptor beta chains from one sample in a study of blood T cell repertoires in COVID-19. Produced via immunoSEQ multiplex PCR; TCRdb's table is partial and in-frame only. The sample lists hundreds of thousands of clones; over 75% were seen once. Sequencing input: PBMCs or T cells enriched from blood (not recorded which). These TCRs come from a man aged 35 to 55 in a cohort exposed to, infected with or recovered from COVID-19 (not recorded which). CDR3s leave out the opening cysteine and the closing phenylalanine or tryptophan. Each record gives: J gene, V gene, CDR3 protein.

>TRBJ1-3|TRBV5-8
ASSLIPQTGNTIY
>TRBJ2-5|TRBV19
ASSIAGTSGTETQY
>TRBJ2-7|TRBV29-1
SVSNSYEQY
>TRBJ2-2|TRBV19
ASSTATVVTGELF
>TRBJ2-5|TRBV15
ATSRDRAGLKETQY
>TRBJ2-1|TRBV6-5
ASSYPGYNEQF
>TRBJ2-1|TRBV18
ASSLLRLAGGGEQF
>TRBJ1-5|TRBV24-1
ATSAKGQGGNQPQH
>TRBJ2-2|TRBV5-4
ASSFGQGANGELF
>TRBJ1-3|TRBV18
ASSPEGSGNTIY
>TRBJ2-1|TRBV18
ASSPSPAVSYNEQF
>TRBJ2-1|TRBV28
ASSFTSTSGQQF
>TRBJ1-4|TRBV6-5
ASSYWRQGEEKLF
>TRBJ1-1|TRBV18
ASSPDSGQGMNTEAF
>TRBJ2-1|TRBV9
ASSVGGSLPYNEQF
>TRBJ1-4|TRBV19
ASSTDMATNEKLF
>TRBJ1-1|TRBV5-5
ASSSGGANTEAF
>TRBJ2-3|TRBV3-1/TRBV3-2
ASSQDLFVTQY
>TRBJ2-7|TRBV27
ASSPLDDYSYEQY
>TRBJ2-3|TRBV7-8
ASSLDTGFTDTQY
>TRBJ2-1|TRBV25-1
ASSDSRREPRNNEQF
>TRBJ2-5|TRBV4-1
ASSQDPGTGGLETQY
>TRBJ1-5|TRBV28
ASSRGEGTWPQH
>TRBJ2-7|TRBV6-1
ASSDWGRIAYEQY
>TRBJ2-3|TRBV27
ASSFVGQGAEDTQY
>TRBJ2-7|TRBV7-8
ASRLRGSGSYEQY
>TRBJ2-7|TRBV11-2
ASSLFPGQNEQY
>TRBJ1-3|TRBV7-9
ASSLWEGNTIY
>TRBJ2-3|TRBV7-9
ASSPRWRADTQY
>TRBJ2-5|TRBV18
ASSPPGQGGETQY
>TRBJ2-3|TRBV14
ASSPKPGLAADTQY
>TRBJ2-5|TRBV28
ASSLGGQGETQY
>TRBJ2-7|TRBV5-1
ASSPGSVSYEQY
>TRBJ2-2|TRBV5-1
ASSTGTGRGGELF
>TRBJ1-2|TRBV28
ASTEDLSYGYT
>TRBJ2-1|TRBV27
ASSLKQGKSSYNEQF
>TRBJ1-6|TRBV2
ASRAGTGGNSPLH
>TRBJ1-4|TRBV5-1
ASSRAGTGGVGEKLF
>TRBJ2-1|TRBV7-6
ASSLLAEQF
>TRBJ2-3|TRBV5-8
ASMSAGVVDTQY
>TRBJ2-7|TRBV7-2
ASSFPGSSYEQY